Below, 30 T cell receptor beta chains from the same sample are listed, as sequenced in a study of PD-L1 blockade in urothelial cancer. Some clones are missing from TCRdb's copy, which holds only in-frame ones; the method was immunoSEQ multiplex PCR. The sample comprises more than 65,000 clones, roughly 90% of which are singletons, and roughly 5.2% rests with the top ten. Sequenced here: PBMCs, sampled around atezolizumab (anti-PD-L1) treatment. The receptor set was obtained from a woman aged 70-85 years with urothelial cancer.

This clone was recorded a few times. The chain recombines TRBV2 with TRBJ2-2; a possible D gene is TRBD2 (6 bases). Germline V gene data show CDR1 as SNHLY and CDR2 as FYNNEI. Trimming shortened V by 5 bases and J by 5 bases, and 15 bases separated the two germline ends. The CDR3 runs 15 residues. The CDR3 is CASSYRDRGTGELFF. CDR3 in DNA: TGTGCCAGCAGTTACCGGGACCGGGGGACCGGGGAGCTGTTTTTT. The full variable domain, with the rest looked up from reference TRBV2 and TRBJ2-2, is EPEVTQTPSHQVTQMGQEVILRCVPISNHLYFYWYRQILGQKVEFLVSFYNNEISEKSEIFDDQFSVERPDGSNFTLKIRSTKLEDSAMYFCASSYRDRGTGELFFGEGSRLTVL.

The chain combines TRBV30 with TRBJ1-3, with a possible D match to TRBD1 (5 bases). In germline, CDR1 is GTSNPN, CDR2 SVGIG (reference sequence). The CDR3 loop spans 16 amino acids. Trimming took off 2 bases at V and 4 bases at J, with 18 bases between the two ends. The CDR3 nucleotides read TGTGCCTGGAGTATCGGGACTTACAAGGCAGGAAACACCATATATTTT. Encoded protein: CAWSIGTYKAGNTIYF.

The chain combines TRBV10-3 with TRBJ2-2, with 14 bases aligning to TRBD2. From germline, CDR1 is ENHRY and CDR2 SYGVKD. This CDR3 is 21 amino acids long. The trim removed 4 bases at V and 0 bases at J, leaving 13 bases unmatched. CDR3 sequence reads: CAISALRLAGGMAANTGELFF. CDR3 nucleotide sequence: TGTGCCATCAGTGCCTTACGACTAGCGGGAGGGATGGCCGCGAACACCGGGGAGCTGTTTTTT.

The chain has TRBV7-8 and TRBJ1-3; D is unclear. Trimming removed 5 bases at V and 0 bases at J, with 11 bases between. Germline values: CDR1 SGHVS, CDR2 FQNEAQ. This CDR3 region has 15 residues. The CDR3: CASSQVTDSGNTIYF. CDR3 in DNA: TGTGCCAGCAGCCAGGTTACGGACTCTGGAAACACCATATATTTT.

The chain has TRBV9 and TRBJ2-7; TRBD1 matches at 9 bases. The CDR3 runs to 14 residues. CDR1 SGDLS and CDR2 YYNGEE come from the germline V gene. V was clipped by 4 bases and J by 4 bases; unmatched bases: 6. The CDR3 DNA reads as TGTGCCAGCAGCCTGGGGACAGGGTCATACGAGCAGTACTTC. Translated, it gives CASSLGTGSYEQYF.

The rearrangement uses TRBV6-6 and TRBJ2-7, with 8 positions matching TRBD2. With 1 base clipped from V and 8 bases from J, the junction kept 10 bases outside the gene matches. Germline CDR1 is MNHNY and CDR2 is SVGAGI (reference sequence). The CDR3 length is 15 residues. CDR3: CASSYFVAGTIQQYF. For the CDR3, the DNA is TGTGCCAGCAGTTACTTCGTAGCGGGAACTATCCAGCAGTACTTC.

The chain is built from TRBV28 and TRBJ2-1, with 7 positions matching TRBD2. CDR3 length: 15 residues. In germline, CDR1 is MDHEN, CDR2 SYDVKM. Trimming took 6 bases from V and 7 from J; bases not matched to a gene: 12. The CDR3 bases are TGTGCCAGCAGACCGGCGGGAGTTGGGCCAAATGAGCAGTTCTTC. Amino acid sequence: CASRPAGVGPNEQFF.

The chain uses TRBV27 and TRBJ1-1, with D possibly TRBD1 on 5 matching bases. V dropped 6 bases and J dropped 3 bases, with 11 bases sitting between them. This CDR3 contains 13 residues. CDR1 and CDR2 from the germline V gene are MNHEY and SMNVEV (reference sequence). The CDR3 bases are TGTGCCAGCAGGACCGGGGGGGACACTGAAGCTTTCTTT. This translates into CASRTGGDTEAFF.

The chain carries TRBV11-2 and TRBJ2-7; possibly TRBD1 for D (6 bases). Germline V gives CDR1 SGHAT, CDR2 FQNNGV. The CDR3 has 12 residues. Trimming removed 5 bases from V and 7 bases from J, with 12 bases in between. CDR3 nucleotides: TGTGCCAGCAGCCCGGGACACCTTGAGCAGTACTTC. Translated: CASSPGHLEQYF.

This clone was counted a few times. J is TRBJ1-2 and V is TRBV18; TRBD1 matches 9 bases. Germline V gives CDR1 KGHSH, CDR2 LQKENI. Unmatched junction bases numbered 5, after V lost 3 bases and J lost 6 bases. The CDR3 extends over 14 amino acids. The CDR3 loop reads CASSPGQGLNGYTF. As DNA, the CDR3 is TGTGCCAGCTCACCGGGACAGGGTCTAAATGGCTACACCTTC.

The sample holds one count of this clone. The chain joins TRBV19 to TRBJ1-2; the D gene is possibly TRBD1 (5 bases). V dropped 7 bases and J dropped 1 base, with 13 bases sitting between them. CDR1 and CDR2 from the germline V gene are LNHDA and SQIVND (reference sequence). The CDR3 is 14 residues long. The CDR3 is CASNQNRNNYGYTF. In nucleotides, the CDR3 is TGTGCCAGTAACCAAAACAGGAATAACTATGGCTACACCTTC.

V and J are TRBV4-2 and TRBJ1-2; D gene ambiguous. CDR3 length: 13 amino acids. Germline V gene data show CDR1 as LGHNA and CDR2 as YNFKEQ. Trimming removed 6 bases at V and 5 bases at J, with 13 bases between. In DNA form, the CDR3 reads TGTGCCAGCAGTCTGGACCCGGGATATGGCTACACCTTC. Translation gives CASSLDPGYGYTF.

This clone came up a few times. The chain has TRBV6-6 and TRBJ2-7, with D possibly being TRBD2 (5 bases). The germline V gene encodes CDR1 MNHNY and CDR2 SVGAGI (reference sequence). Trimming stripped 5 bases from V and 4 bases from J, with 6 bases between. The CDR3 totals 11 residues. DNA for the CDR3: TGTGCCAGCAGTCGGGGTTACGAGCAGTACTTC. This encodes CASSRGYEQYF.

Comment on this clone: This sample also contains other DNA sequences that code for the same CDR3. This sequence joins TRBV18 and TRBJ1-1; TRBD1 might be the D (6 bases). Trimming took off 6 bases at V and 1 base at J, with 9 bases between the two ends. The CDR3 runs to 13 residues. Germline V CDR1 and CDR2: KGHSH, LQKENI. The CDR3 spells CASSLQGNTEAFF. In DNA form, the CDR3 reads TGTGCCAGCTCTTTACAGGGGAACACTGAAGCTTTCTTT.

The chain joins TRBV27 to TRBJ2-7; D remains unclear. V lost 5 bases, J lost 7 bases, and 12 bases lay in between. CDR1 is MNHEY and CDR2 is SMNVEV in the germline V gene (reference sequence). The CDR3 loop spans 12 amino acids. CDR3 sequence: CASSHQSSEQYF. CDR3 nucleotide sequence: TGTGCCAGCAGTCACCAGTCCTCGGAGCAGTACTTC.

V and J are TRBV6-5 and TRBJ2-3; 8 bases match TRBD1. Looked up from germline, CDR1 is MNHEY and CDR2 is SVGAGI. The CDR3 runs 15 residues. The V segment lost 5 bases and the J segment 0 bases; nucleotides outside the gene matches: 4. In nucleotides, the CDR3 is TGTGCCAGCAGTCCCTGGGACAGGAGCACAGATACGCAGTATTTT. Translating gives CASSPWDRSTDTQYF.

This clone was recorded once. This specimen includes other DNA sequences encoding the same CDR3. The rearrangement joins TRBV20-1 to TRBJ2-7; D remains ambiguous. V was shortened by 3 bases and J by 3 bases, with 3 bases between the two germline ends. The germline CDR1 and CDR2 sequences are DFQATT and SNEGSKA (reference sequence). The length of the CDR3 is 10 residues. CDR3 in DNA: TGCAGTGCTAGTAGCTACGAGCAGTACTTC. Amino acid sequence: CSASSYEQYF.

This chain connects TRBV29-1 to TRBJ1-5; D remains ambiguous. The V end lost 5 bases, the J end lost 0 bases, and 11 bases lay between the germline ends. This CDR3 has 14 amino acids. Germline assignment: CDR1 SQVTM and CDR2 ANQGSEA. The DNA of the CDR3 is TGCAGCGTTACCTTTTCGAGTAGCAATCAGCCCCAGCATTTT. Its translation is CSVTFSSSNQPQHF.

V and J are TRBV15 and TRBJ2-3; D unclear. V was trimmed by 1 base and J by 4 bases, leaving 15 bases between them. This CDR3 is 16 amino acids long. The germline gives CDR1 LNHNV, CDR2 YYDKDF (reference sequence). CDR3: CATSRAIEVFADTQYF. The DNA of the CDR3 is TGTGCCACCAGCAGAGCCATAGAAGTCTTTGCAGATACGCAGTATTTT.

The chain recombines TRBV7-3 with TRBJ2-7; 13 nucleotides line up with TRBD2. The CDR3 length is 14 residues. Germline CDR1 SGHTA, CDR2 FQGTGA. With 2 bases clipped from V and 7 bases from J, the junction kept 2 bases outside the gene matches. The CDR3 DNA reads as TGTGCCAGCAGCTTAGGACTAGCGGGAGATGAGCAGTACTTC. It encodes CASSLGLAGDEQYF. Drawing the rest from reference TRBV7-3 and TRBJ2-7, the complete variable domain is GAGVSQTPSNKVTEKGKYVELRCDPISGHTALYWYRQSLGQGPEFLIYFQGTGAADDSGLPNDRFFAVRPEGSVSTLKIQRTERGDSAVYLCASSLGLAGDEQYFGPGTRLTVT.

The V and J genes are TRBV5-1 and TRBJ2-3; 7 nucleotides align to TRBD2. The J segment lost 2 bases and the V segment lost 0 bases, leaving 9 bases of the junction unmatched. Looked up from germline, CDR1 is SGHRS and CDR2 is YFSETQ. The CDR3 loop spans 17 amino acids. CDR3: CASSLARAGAYTDTQYF. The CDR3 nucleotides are TGCGCCAGCAGCTTGGCCCGCGCGGGAGCTTACACAGATACGCAGTATTTT. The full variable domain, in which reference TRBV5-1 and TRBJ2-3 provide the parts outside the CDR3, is KAGVTQTPRYLIKTRGQQVTLSCSPISGHRSVSWYQQTPGQGLQFLFEYFSETQRNKGNFPGRFSGRQFSNSRSEMNVSTLELGDSALYLCASSLARAGAYTDTQYFGPGTRLTVL.

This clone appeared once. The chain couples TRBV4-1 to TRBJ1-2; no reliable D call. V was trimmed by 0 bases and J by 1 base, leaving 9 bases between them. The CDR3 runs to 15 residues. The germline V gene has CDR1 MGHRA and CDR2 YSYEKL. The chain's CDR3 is CASSQDPYSNYGYTF. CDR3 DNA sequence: TGCGCCAGCAGCCAAGATCCGTACAGTAACTATGGCTACACCTTC.

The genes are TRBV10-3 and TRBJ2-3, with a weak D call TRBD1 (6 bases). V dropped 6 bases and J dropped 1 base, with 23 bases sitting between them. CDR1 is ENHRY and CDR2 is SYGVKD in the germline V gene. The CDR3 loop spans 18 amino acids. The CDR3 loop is CAIRGAPAQGGGTDTQYF. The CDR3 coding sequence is TGTGCCATCAGGGGGGCTCCGGCCCAGGGTGGGGGCACAGATACGCAGTATTTT.

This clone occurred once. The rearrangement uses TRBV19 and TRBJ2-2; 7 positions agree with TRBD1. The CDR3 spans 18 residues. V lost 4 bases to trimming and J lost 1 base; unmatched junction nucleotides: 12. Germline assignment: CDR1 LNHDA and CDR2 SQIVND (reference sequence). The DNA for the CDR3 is TGTGCCAGTAGTAGAAGACAGGGTACGGACCAGAACACCGGGGAGCTGTTTTTT. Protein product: CASSRRQGTDQNTGELFF.

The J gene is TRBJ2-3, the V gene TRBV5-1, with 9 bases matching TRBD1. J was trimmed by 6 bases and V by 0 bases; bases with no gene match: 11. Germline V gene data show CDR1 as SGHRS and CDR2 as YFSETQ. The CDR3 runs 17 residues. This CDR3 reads CASSLAGTGSGSDTQYF. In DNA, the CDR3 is TGCGCCAGCAGCTTGGCGGGGACAGGGAGTGGGTCCGATACGCAGTATTTT.

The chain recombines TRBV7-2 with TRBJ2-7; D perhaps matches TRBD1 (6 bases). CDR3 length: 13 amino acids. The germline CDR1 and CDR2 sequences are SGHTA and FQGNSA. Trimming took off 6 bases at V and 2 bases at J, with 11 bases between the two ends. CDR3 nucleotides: TGTGCCAGCAGGAAGAACAGGGCCTACGAGCAGTACTTC. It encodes CASRKNRAYEQYF.

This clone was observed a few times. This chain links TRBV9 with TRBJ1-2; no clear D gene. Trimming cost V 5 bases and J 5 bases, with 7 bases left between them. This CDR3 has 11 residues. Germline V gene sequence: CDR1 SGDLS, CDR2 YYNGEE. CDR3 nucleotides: TGTGCCAGCAGTGCGGGATATGGCTACACCTTC. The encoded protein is CASSAGYGYTF.

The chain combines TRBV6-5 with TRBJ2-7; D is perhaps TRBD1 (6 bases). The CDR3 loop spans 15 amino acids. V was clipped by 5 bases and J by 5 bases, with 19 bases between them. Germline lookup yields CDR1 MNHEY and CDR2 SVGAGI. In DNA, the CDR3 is TGTGCCAGCAGTAAGGGAGTTACATACAGGGACGAGCAGTACTTC. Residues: CASSKGVTYRDEQYF.

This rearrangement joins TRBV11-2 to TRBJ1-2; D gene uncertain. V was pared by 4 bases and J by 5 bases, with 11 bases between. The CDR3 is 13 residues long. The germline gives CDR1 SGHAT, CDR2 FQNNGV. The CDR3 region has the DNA TGTGCCAGCAGCTCCCCCGGTGGTTATGGCTACACCTTC. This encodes CASSSPGGYGYTF.

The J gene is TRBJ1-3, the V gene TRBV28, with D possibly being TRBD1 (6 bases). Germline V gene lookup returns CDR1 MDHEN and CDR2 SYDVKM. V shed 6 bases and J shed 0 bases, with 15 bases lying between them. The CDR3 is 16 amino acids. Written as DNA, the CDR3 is TGTGCCAGCAGCTTACACAGGGTCAGCTCTGGAAACACCATATATTTT. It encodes CASSLHRVSSGNTIYF.